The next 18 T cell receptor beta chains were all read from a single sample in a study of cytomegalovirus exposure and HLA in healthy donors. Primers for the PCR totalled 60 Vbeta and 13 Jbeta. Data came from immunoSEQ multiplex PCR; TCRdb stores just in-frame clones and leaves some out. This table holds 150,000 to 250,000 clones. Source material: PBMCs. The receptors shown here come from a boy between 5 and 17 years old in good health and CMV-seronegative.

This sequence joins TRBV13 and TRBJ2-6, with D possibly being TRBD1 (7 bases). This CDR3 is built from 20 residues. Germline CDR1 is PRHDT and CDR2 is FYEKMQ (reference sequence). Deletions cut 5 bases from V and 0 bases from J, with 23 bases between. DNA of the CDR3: TGTGCCAGCAGCCTATCCCGACAGGGACTCCCAAGCTCTGGGGCCAACGTCCTGACTTTC. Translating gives CASSLSRQGLPSSGANVLTF.

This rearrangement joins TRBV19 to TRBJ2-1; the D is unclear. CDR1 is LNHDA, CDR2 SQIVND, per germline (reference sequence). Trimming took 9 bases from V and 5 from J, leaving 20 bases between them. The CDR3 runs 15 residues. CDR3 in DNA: TGTGCCAGAATTACGGAAGGCAGGCGACACAATGAGCAGTTCTTC. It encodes CARITEGRRHNEQFF.

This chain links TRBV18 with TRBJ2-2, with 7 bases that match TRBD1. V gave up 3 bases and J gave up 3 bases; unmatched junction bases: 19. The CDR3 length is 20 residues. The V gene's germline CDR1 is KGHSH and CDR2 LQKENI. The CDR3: CASSPGLGGASYSDTGELFF. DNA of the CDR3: TGTGCCAGCTCACCCGGCCTAGGGGGCGCGTCCTACTCGGACACCGGGGAGCTGTTTTTT.

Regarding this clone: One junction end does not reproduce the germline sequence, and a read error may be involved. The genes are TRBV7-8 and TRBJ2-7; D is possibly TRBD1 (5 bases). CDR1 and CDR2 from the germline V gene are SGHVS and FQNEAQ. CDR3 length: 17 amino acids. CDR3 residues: CASSPNLSRDQPYKQYF. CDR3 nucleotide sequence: TGTGCCAGCAGCCCCAATCTCAGCAGGGATCAACCCTACAAGCAGTACTTC.

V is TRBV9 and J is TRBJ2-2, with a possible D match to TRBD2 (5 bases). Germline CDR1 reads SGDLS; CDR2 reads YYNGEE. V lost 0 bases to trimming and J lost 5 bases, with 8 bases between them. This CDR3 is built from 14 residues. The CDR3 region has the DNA TGTGCCAGCAGCGTAGGTCCGGGGACCGGGGAGCTGTTTTTT. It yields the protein CASSVGPGTGELFF.

CDR3 sequence reads: CAWSPRSYTF. The CDR3 nucleotides read TGTGCCTGGAGCCCCAGATCCTACACCTTC. The chain has TRBV30 and TRBJ1-2, with D uncertain. Germline loops: CDR1 GTSNPN, CDR2 SVGIG (reference sequence). This CDR3 is 10 amino acids long. V gave up 3 bases and J gave up 10 bases, with 9 bases separating them.

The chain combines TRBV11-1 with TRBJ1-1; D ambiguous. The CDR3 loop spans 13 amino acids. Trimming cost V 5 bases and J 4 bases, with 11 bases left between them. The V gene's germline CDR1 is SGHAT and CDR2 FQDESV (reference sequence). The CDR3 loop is CASSRLGSTEAFF. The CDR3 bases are TGTGCCAGCAGCCGGCTGGGCAGCACTGAAGCTTTCTTT.

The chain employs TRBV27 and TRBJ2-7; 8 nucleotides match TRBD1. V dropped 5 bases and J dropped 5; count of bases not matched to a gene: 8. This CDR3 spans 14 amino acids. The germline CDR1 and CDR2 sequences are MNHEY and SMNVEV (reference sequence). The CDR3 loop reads CASSRRTGRNEQYF. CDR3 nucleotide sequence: TGTGCCAGCAGTAGACGGACAGGGAGAAACGAGCAGTACTTC.

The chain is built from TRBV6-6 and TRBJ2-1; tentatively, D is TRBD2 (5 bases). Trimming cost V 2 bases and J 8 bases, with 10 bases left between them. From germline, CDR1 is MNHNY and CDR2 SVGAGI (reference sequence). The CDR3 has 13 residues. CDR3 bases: TGTGCCAGCAGTTACATCGGGGAACATGAGCAGTTCTTC. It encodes CASSYIGEHEQFF.

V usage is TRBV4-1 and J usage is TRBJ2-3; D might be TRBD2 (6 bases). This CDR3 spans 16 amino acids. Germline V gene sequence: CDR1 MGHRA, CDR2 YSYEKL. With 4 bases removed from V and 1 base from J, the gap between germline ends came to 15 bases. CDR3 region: CASSRPGERRTDTQYF. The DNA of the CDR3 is TGCGCCAGCAGCCGCCCGGGGGAACGCCGCACAGATACGCAGTATTTT.

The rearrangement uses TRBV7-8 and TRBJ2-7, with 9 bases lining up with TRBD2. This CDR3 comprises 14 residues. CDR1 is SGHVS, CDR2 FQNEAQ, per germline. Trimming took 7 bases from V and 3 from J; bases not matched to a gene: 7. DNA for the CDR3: TGTGCCAGCACCCTTTTAGCGGGGGACTACGAGCAGTACTTC. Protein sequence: CASTLLAGDYEQYF.

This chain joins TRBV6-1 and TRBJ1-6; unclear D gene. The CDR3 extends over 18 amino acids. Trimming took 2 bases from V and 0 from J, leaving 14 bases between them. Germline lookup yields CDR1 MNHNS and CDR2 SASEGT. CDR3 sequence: CASSESLAALSYNSPLHF. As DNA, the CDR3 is TGTGCCAGCAGTGAATCACTGGCGGCCCTCTCCTATAATTCACCCCTCCACTTT.

The CDR3 sequence is CASSIGQGAGELFF. DNA for the CDR3: TGTGCCAGCAGCATCGGACAGGGGGCCGGGGAGCTGTTTTTT. The chain joins TRBV28 to TRBJ2-2; TRBD1 agrees at 10 bases. Trimming took 6 bases from V and 6 from J; bases not matched to a gene: 4. CDR1 is MDHEN, CDR2 SYDVKM, per germline. The CDR3 sequence is 14 residues long. Looking up the rest from reference TRBV28 and TRBJ2-2 gives the full variable domain: DVKVTQSSRYLVKRTGEKVFLECVQDMDHENMFWYRQDPGLGLRLIYFSYDVKMKEKGDIPEGYSVSREKKERFSLILESASTNQTSMYLCASSIGQGAGELFFGEGSRLTVL.

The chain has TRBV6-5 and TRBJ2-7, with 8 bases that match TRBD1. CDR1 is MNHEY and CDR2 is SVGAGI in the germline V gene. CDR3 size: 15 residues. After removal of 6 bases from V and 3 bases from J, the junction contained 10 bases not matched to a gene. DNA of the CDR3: TGTGCCAGCAGACCCGACAGGGGTAGTTACTACGAGCAGTACTTC. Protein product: CASRPDRGSYYEQYF.

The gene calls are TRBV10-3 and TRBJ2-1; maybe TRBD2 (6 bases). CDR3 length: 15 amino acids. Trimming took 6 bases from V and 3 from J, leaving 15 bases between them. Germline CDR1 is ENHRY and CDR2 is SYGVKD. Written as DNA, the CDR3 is TGTGCCATCAGGACGGGACTCGGTAACTACAATGAGCAGTTCTTC. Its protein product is CAIRTGLGNYNEQFF.

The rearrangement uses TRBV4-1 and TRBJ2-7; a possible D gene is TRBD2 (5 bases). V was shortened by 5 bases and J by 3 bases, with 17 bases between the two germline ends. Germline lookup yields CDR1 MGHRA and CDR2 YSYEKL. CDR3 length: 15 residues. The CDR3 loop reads CASSSRLGDNYEQYF. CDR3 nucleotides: TGCGCCAGCAGCTCCCGGTTGGGAGATAACTACGAGCAGTACTTC.

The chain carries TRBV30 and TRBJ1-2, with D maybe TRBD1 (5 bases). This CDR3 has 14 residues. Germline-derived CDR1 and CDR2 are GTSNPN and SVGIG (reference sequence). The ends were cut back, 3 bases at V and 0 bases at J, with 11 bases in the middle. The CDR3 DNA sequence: TGTGCCTGGAGCGGGGGGGTGCCTAACTATGGCTACACCTTC. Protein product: CAWSGGVPNYGYTF. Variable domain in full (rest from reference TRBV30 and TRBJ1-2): SQTIHQWPATLVQPVGSPLSLECTVEGTSNPNLYWYRQAAGRGLQLLFYSVGIGQISSEVPQNLSASRPQDRQFILSSKKLLLSDSGFYLCAWSGGVPNYGYTFGSGTRLTVV.

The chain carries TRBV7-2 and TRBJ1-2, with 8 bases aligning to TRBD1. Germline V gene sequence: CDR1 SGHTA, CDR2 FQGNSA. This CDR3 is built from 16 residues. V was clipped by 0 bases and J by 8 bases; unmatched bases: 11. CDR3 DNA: TGTGCCAGCAGCTTAGCAGGGGCAGGGGGCGCTGAAGGCTACACCTTC. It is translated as CASSLAGAGGAEGYTF. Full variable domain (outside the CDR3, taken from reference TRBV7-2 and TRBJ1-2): GAGVSQSPSNKVTEKGKDVELRCDPISGHTALYWYRQSLGQGLEFLIYFQGNSAPDKSGLPSDRFSAERTGGSVSTLTIQRTQQEDSAVYLCASSLAGAGGAEGYTFGSGTRLTVV.